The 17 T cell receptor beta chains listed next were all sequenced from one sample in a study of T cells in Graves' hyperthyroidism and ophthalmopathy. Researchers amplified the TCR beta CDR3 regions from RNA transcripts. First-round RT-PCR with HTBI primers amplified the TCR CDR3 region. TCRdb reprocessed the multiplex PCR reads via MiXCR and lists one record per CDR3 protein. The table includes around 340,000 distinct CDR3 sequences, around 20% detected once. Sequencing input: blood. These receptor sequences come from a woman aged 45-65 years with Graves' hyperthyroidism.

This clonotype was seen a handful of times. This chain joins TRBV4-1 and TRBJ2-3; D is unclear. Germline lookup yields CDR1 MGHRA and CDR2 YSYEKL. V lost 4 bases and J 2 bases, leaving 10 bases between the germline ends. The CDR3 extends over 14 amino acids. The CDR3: CASSPRYNTDTQYF. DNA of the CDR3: TGCGCCAGCAGCCCCCGTTACAACACAGATACGCAGTATTTT.

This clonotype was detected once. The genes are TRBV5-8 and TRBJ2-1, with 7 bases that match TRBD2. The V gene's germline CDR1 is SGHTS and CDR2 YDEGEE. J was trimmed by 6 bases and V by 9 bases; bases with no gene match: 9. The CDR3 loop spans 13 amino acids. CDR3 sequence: CAINDLAANEQFF. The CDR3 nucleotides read TGTGCCATCAACGACCTAGCGGCCAATGAGCAGTTCTTC.

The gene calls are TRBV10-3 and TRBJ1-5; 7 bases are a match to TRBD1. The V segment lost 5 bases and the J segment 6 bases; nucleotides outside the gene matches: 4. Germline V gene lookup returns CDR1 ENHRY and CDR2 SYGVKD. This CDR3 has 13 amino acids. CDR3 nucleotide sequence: TGTGCCATCAGTAGACAGGGCGGTCAGCCCCAGCATTTT. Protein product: CAISRQGGQPQHF.

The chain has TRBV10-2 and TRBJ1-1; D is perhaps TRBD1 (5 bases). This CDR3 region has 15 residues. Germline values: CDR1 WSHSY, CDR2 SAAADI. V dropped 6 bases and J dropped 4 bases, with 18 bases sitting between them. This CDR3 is CASRAGTSAFTEAFF. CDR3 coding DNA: TGCGCCAGCAGGGCCGGGACCTCTGCGTTCACTGAAGCTTTCTTT.

Here the CDR3 DNA reads TGTGCCAGCAGTAATTGGTCAGGGGATTACAATGAGCAGTTCTTC. It is translated as CASSNWSGDYNEQFF. The chain uses TRBV28 and TRBJ2-1; a weak D match, TRBD1 (6 bases). The CDR3 loop spans 15 amino acids. The germline V gene encodes CDR1 MDHEN and CDR2 SYDVKM. With 5 bases removed from V and 4 bases from J, the gap between germline ends came to 15 bases.

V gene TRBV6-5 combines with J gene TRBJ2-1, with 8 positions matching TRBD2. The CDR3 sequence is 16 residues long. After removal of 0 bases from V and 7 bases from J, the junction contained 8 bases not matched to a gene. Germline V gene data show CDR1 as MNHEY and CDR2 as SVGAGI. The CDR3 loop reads CASSYSTGGPGNEQFF. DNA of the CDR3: TGTGCCAGCAGTTACTCGACGGGGGGGCCAGGTAATGAGCAGTTCTTC.

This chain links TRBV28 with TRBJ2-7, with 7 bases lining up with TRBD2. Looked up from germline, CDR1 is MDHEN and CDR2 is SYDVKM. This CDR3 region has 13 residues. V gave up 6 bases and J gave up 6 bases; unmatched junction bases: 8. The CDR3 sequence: CASRDEGLSEQYF. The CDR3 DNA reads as TGTGCCAGCAGAGACGAGGGACTATCCGAGCAGTACTTC. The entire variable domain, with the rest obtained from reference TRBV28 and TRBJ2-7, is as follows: DVKVTQSSRYLVKRTGEKVFLECVQDMDHENMFWYRQDPGLGLRLIYFSYDVKMKEKGDIPEGYSVSREKKERFSLILESASTNQTSMYLCASRDEGLSEQYFGPGTRLTVT.

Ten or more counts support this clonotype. The CDR3 sequence: CASRTGITEAFF. DNA of the CDR3: TGTGCCAGCAGGACAGGGATCACTGAAGCTTTCTTT. The V gene is TRBV6-2 or TRBV6-3, the J gene TRBJ1-1; TRBD1 aligns across 7 bases. CDR1 is MNHEY and CDR2 is SVGEGT in the germline V gene. The CDR3 length is 12 residues. The V and J ends lost 6 bases and 4 bases, in that order; junction bases with no gene match: 2.

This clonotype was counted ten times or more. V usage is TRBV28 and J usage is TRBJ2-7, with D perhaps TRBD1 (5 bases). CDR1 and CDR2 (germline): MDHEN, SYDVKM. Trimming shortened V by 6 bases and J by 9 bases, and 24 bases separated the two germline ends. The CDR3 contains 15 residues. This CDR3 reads CASSSATEALFGQYF. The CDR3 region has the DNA TGTGCCAGCAGCTCGGCGACAGAAGCCCTCTTTGGGCAGTACTTC.

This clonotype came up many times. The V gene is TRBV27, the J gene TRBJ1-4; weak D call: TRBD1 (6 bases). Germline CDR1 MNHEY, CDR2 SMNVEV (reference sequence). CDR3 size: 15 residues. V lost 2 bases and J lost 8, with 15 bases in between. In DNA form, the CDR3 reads TGTGCCAGCAGTTTACGGGGGGCGTATGGCGAAAAACTGTTTTTT. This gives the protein CASSLRGAYGEKLFF.

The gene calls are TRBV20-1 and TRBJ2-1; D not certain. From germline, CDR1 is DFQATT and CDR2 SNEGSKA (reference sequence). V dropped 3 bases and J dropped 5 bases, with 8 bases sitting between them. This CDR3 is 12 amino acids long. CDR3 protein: CSASIQDNEQFF. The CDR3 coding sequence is TGCAGTGCTAGTATCCAAGACAATGAGCAGTTCTTC.

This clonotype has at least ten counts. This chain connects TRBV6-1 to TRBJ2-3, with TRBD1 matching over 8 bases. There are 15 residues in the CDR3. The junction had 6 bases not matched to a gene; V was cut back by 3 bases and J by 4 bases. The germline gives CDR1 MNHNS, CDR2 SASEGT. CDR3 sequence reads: CASSDQGAGSDTQYF. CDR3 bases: TGTGCCAGCAGTGATCAGGGGGCTGGCTCAGATACGCAGTATTTT.

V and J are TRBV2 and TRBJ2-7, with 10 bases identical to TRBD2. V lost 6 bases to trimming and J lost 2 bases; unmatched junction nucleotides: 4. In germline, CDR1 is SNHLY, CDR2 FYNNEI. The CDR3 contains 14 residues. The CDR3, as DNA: TGTGCCAGCAGAGTCACTAGCGGGACCTACGAGCAGTACTTC. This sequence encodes CASRVTSGTYEQYF.

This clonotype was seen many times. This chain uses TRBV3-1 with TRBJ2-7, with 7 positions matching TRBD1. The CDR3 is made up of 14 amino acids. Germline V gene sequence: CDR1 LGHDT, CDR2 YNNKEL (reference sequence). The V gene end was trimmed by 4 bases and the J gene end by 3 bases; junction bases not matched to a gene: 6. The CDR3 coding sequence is TGTGCCAGCAGCCCCTGGGACAGTCTCTACGAGCAGTACTTC. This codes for CASSPWDSLYEQYF.

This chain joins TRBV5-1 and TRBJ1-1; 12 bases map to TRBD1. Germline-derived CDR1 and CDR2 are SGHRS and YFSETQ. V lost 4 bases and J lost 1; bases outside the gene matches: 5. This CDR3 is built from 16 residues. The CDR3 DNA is TGCGCCAGCAGCGAGGGACAGGGGGCTTGGAACACTGAAGCTTTCTTT. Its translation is CASSEGQGAWNTEAFF.

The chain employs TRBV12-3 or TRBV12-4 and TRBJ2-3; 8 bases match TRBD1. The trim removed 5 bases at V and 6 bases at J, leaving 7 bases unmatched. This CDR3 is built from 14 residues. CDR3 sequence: CASSQGAIYDTQYF. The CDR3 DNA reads TGTGCCAGCAGTCAGGGGGCGATTTATGATACGCAGTATTTT.

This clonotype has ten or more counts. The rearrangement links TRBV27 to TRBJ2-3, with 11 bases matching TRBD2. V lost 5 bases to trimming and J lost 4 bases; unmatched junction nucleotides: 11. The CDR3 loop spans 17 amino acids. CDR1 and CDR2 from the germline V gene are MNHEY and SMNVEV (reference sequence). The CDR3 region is CASSPYSLAGVPDTQYF. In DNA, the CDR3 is TGTGCCAGCAGTCCCTATTCACTAGCGGGAGTACCAGATACGCAGTATTTT.